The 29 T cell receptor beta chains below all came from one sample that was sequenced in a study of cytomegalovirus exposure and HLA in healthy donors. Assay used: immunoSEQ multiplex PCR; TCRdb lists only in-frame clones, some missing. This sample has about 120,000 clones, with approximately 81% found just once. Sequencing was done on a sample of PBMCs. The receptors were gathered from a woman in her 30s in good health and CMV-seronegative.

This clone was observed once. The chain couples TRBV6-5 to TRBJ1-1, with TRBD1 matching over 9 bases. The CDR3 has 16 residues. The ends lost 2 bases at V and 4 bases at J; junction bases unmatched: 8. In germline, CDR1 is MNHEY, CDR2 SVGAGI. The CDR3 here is CASSYVNRGPGTEAFF. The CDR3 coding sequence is TGTGCCAGCAGTTACGTCAACAGGGGGCCGGGCACTGAAGCTTTCTTT.

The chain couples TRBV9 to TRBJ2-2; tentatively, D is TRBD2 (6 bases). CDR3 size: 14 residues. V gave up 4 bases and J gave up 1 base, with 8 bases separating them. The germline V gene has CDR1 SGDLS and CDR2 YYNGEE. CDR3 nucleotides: TGTGCCAGCAGCCTGGGGGGGAACACCGGGGAGCTGTTTTTT. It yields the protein CASSLGGNTGELFF.

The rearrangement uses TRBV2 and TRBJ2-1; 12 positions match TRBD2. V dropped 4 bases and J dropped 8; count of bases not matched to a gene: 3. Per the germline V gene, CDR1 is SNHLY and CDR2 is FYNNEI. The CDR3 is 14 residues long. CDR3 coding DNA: TGTGCCAGCAGTGGGCTAGCGGGGGGGTATGAGCAGTTCTTC. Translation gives CASSGLAGGYEQFF.

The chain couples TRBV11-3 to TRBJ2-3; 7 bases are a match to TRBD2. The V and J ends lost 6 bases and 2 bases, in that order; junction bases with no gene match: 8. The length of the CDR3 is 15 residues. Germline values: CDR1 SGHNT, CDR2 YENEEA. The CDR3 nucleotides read TGTGCCAGCAGTTTATCCACTAGCGCCACAGATACGCAGTATTTT. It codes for CASSLSTSATDTQYF. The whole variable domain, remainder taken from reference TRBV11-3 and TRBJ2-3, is EAGVVQSPRYKIIEKKQPVAFWCNPISGHNTLYWYLQNLGQGPELLIRYENEEAVDDSQLPKDRFSAERLKGVDSTLKIQPAELGDSAVYLCASSLSTSATDTQYFGPGTRLTVL.

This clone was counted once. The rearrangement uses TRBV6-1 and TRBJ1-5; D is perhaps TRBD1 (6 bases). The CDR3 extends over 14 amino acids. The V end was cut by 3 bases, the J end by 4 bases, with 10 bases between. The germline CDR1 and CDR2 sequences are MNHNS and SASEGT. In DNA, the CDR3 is TGTGCCAGCAGTGACAGGGGAGGGAATCAGCCCCAGCATTTT. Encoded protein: CASSDRGGNQPQHF.

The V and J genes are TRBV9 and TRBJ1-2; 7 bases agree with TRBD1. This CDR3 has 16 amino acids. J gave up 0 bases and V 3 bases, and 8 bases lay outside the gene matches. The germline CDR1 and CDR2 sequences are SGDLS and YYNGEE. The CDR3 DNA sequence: TGTGCCAGCAGCGAGTTTGGGACAGCTACTAACTATGGCTACACCTTC. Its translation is CASSEFGTATNYGYTF.

CDR3 region: CASIQDRGGEKLFF. CDR3 sequence (DNA): TGTGCCAGCATACAAGACAGGGGAGGCGAAAAACTGTTTTTT. The genes are TRBV6-6 and TRBJ1-4; 8 nucleotides align to TRBD1. V dropped 7 bases and J dropped 8; count of bases not matched to a gene: 9. Germline values: CDR1 MNHNY, CDR2 SVGAGI (reference sequence). The CDR3 has 14 amino acids.

CDR3 loop: CASSEDPTTEQYF. The DNA of the CDR3 is TGTGCCAGCAGTGAGGATCCCACTACCGAGCAGTACTTC. The chain uses TRBV2 and TRBJ2-7, with D unresolved. V gave up 3 bases and J gave up 6 bases, with 12 bases separating them. Per germline, CDR1 SNHLY and CDR2 FYNNEI. This CDR3 spans 13 amino acids.

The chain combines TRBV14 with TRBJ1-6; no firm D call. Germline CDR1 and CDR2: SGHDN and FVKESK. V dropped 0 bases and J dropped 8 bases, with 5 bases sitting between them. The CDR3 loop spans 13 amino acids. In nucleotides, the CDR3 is TGTGCCAGCAGCCAAGAAGCGTATTCACCCCTCCACTTT. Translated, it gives CASSQEAYSPLHF.

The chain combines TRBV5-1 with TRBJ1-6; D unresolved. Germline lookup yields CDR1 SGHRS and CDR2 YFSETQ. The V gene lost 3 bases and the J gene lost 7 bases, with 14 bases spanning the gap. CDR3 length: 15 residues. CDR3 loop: CASSWEGSRNSPLHF. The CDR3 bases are TGCGCCAGCAGCTGGGAGGGAAGTCGGAATTCACCCCTCCACTTT.

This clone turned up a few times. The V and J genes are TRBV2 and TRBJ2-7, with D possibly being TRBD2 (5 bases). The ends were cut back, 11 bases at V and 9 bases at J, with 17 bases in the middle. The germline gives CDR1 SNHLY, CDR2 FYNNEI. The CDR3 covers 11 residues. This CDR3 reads CAAMAGPGQYF. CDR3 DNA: TGTGCCGCGATGGCGGGCCCGGGGCAGTACTTC.

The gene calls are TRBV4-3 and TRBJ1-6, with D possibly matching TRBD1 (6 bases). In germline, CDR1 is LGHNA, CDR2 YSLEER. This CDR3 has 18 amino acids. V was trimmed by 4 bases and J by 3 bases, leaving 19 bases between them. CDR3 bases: TGCGCCAGCAGCCCGAGAGGGGGTGTCGTCGGCTATAATTCACCCCTCCACTTT. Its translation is CASSPRGGVVGYNSPLHF.

The CDR3 protein is CASFSMTGTEAFF. DNA of the CDR3: TGTGCCAGTTTCTCCATGACGGGAACTGAAGCTTTCTTT. The chain carries TRBV19 and TRBJ1-1; unclear D gene. Germline-derived CDR1 and CDR2 are LNHDA and SQIVND (reference sequence). The V end was cut by 8 bases, the J end by 5 bases, with 15 bases between. This CDR3 region has 13 residues.

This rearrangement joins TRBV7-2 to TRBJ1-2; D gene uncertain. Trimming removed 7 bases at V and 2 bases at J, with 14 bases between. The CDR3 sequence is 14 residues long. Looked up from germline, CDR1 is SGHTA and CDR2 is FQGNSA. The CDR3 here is CASTPPSVNYGYTF. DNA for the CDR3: TGTGCCAGCACCCCGCCGAGTGTCAACTATGGCTACACCTTC.

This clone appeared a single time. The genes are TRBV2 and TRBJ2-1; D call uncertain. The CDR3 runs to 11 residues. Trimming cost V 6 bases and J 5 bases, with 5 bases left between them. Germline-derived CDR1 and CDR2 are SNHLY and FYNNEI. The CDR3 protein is CASSLDNEQFF. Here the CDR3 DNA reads TGTGCCAGCAGCCTCGACAATGAGCAGTTCTTC.

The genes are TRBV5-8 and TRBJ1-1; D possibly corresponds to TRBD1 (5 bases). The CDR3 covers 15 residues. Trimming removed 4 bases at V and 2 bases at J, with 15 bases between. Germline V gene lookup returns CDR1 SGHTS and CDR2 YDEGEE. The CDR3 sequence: CASSPDTTVNTEAFF. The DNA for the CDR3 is TGTGCCAGCAGCCCGGACACGACGGTAAACACTGAAGCTTTCTTT.

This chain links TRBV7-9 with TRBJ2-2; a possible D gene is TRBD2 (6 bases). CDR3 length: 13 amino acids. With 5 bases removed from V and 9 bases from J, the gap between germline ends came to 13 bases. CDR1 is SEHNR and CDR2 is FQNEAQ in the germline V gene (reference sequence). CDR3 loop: CASSQGGVRELFF. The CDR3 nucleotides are TGTGCCAGCAGCCAGGGAGGTGTCCGGGAGCTGTTTTTT. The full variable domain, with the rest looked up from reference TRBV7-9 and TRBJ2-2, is DTGVSQNPRHKITKRGQNVTFRCDPISEHNRLYWYRQTLGQGPEFLTYFQNEAQLEKSRLLSDRFSAERPKGSFSTLEIQRTEQGDSAMYLCASSQGGVRELFFGEGSRLTVL.

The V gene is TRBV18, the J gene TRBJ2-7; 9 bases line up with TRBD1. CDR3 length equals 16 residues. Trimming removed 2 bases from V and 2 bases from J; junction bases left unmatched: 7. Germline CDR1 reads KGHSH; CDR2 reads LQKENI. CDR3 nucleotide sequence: TGTGCCAGCTCACCATCGGCGGGACAGGGACCCTACGAGCAGTACTTC. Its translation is CASSPSAGQGPYEQYF.

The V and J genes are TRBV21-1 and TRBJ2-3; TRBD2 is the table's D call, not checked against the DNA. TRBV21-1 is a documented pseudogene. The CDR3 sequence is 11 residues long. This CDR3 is CASSTRDTQYF. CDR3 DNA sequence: TGTGCCAGCAGCACGCGAGATACGCAGTATTTT.

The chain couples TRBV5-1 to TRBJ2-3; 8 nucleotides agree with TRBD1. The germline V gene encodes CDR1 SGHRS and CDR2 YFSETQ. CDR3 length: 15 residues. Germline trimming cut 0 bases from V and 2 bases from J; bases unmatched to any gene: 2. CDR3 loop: CASSLGTGYTDTQYF. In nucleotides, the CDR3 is TGCGCCAGCAGCTTGGGGACAGGGTACACAGATACGCAGTATTTT.

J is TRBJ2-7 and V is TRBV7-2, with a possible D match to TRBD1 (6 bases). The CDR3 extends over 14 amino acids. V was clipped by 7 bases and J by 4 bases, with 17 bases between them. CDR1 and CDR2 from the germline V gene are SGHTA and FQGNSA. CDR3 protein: CASTLRQGPYEQYF. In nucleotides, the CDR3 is TGTGCCAGCACCCTTCGGCAGGGGCCGTACGAGCAGTACTTC. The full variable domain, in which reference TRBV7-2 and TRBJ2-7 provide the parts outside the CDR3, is GAGVSQSPSNKVTEKGKDVELRCDPISGHTALYWYRQSLGQGLEFLIYFQGNSAPDKSGLPSDRFSAERTGGSVSTLTIQRTQQEDSAVYLCASTLRQGPYEQYFGPGTRLTVT.

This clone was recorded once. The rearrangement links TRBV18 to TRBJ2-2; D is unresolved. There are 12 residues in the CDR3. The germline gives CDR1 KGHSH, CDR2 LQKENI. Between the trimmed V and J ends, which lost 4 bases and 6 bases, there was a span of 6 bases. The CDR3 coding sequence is TGTGCCAGCTCACTTCGGTCCGGGGAGCTGTTTTTT. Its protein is CASSLRSGELFF.

The CDR3 sequence is CASSLNRQGAANTGELFF. DNA of the CDR3: TGCGCCAGCAGCTTGAACCGGCAGGGGGCCGCGAACACCGGGGAGCTGTTTTTT. The V and J genes are TRBV5-1 and TRBJ2-2; 8 bases are a match to TRBD1. The germline V gene encodes CDR1 SGHRS and CDR2 YFSETQ. Trimming took 1 base from V and 0 from J; bases not matched to a gene: 8. The CDR3 sequence is 18 residues long. Full variable domain (remainder filled in from reference TRBV5-1 and TRBJ2-2): KAGVTQTPRYLIKTRGQQVTLSCSPISGHRSVSWYQQTPGQGLQFLFEYFSETQRNKGNFPGRFSGRQFSNSRSEMNVSTLELGDSALYLCASSLNRQGAANTGELFFGEGSRLTVL.

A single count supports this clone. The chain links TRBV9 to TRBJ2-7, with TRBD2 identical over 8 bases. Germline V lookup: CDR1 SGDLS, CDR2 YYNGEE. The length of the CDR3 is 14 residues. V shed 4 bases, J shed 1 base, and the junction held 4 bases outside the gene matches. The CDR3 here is CASSPRGGSYEQYF. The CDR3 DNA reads TGTGCCAGCAGCCCCCGGGGGGGTTCCTACGAGCAGTACTTC.

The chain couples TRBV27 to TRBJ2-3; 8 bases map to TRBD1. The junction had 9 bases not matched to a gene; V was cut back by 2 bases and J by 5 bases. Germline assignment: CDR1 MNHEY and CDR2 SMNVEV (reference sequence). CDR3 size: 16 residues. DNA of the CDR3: TGTGCCAGCAGTTTAACCGGGACAGGTGCCCGAGATACGCAGTATTTT. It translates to CASSLTGTGARDTQYF.

The CDR3 bases are TGTGCCAGCAGCCCACTAGCGGGGGGGCCCTACGAGCAGTACTTC. It translates to CASSPLAGGPYEQYF. The chain is built from TRBV2 and TRBJ2-7, with 13 bases matching TRBD2. The CDR3 has 15 amino acids. In germline, CDR1 is SNHLY, CDR2 FYNNEI. V lost 6 bases and J lost 2; bases outside the gene matches: 4.

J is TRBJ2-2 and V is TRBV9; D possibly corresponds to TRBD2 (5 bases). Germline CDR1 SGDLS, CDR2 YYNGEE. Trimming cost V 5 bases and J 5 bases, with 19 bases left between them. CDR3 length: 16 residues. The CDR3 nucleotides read TGTGCCAGCAGTGCCACAGCGCGGGTAGTGACCGGGGAGCTGTTTTTT. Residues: CASSATARVVTGELFF. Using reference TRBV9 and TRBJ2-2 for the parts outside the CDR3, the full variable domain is DSGVTQTPKHLITATGQRVTLRCSPRSGDLSVYWYQQSLDQGLQFLIQYYNGEERAKGNILERFSAQQFPDLHSELNLSSLELGDSALYFCASSATARVVTGELFFGEGSRLTVL.

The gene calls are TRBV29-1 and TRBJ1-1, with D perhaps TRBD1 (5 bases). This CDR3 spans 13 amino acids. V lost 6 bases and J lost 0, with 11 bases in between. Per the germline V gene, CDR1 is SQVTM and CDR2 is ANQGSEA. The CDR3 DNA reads TGCAGCGTCCGACAGAGGATGAACACTGAAGCTTTCTTT. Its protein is CSVRQRMNTEAFF.

The CDR3 sequence is CASSELAGGVNTQYF. In DNA, the CDR3 is TGTGCCAGCAGCGAACTAGCGGGGGGCGTGAATACGCAGTATTTT. The genes are TRBV9 and TRBJ2-3; the match to TRBD2 covers 12 bases. CDR3 length: 15 residues. Germline CDR1 and CDR2: SGDLS and YYNGEE. V lost 3 bases, J lost 7 bases, and 6 bases stayed unmatched.